This T cell receptor (beta chain) emerged from a study of T cell responses to AZD1222 COVID-19 vaccine. J gave up 0 bases and V 0 bases, and 2 bases lay outside the gene matches. Germline V gene data show CDR1 as MGHRA and CDR2 as YSYEKL. This CDR3 is 15 amino acids long. Findings and caveats of the study: White British ancestry dominated among donors, who included more females, and clonal diversity was possibly underestimated.

TCRdb's table, derived via immunoSEQ multiplex PCR, lists solely in-frame clones and lacks some. The table records around 180,000 clones, around 87% of them present only once. A word on this clone: The antigen is unknown.

The starting material was peripheral blood, obtained on day 0 of AZD1222 vaccination. This TCR derives from an adult in good health. The V gene is TRBV4-1, the J gene TRBJ2-7; TRBD2 matches 7 bases. This CDR3 is CASSQDRTSSYEQYF. The CDR3 DNA sequence: TGCGCCAGCAGCCAAGATCGGACTAGCTCCTACGAGCAGTACTTC.